The entry that follows covers one T cell receptor (beta chain) sequence. No antigen is known for it. This specimen comes from a study of long-term antiretroviral therapy in people with HIV. Overall study results and limits: Clonal populations expanded prior to ART predominated within the repertoire at all time points.

Survey level was the resolution at which the v3.0 immunoSEQ assay ran. Some clones are missing from TCRdb's copy, which holds only in-frame ones; the method was immunoSEQ multiplex PCR. The sample carries around 29,000 clones, roughly 94% recorded once. Each donor had at least one pre-ART and at least two post-ART PBMC samples. The content of samples before DNA extraction was about 1-11 million cryopreserved PBMC. CDR1 and CDR2 (germline): SGDLS, YYNGEE. Trimming cost V 1 base and J 7 bases, with 11 bases left between them. This CDR3 contains 14 residues. The starting material was unsorted PBMCs, obtained 5.3 years after starting antiretroviral therapy. This clonotype originated in a man between 45 and 60 years old with HIV. The chain carries TRBV9 and TRBJ2-2, with D unclear. The CDR3 sequence: CASSVRLADGELFF. The DNA for the CDR3 is TGTGCCAGCAGCGTAAGACTGGCTGACGGGGAGCTGTTTTTT.